Presented here are 10 T cell receptor beta chains from one specimen sequenced in a study of early stage breast cancer tumors. Here immunoSEQ multiplex PCR was the method, and the copy in TCRdb shows in-frame clones only, minus some. The sample lists roughly 30,000 clones, 75% to 85% seen once, with 9.5% to 15% in the top ten. The sequencing input was blood. Source of these receptors: a person in their sixties with breast cancer.

The chain carries TRBV7-2 and TRBJ1-2; maybe TRBD1 (6 bases). The CDR3 has 15 amino acids. CDR1 is SGHTA and CDR2 is FQGNSA in the germline V gene. V lost 5 bases, J lost 5 bases, and 18 bases lay in between. CDR3 protein: CASSPYGGGGYGYTF. CDR3 nucleotides: TGTGCCAGCAGCCCCTATGGGGGGGGCGGATATGGCTACACCTTC. The variable domain in full, completed from reference TRBV7-2 and TRBJ1-2, reads GAGVSQSPSNKVTEKGKDVELRCDPISGHTALYWYRQSLGQGLEFLIYFQGNSAPDKSGLPSDRFSAERTGGSVSTLTIQRTQQEDSAVYLCASSPYGGGGYGYTFGSGTRLTVV.

The sample holds one count of this clone. V is TRBV6-5 and J is TRBJ1-2; D gene uncertain. The germline CDR1 and CDR2 sequences are MNHEY and SVGAGI. The CDR3 is 14 residues long. The ends were cut back, 4 bases at V and 8 bases at J, with 17 bases in the middle. The CDR3 DNA sequence: TGTGCCAGCAGTTTTTTATCCGGGATCTCGGGCTACACCTTC. This encodes CASSFLSGISGYTF.

The chain combines TRBV4-1 with TRBJ2-3, with 7 bases identical to TRBD2. From germline, CDR1 is MGHRA and CDR2 YSYEKL. The CDR3 runs to 17 residues. Trimming removed 0 bases from V and 0 bases from J; junction bases left unmatched: 6. CDR3 DNA sequence: TGCGCCAGCAGCCAAGATGGGGGGGGTTCTAGCACAGATACGCAGTATTTT. Protein product: CASSQDGGGSSTDTQYF.

This clone appeared a single time. V usage is TRBV9 and J usage is TRBJ1-2; 7 nucleotides align to TRBD1. Germline values: CDR1 SGDLS, CDR2 YYNGEE. This CDR3 is 15 amino acids long. V lost 3 bases, J lost 3 bases, and 8 bases stayed unmatched. The CDR3 loop is CASSASTGRDYGYTF. The DNA of the CDR3 is TGTGCCAGCAGCGCCTCGACAGGGAGAGACTATGGCTACACCTTC.

The V call is TRBV9, the J call TRBJ2-7; tentative D call: TRBD2 (7 bases). Trimming removed 4 bases at V and 0 bases at J, with 20 bases between. This CDR3 comprises 17 residues. CDR1 and CDR2 (germline): SGDLS, YYNGEE. The DNA for the CDR3 is TGTGCCAGCAGCCTGGGGGGGGCAGCGGGCGACTCCTACGAGCAGTACTTC. Its protein is CASSLGGAAGDSYEQYF.

The genes are TRBV5-4 and TRBJ1-1; the match to TRBD1 covers 8 bases. The germline V gene encodes CDR1 SGHNT and CDR2 YYREEE (reference sequence). The CDR3 length is 15 residues. Trimming cost V 7 bases and J 4 bases; bases outside gene matches: 12. CDR3 residues: CASGIARGPSTEAFF. CDR3 sequence (DNA): TGTGCCAGCGGTATAGCCAGGGGGCCGAGCACTGAAGCTTTCTTT.

The chain combines TRBV5-6 with TRBJ2-1, with a possible D match to TRBD2 (6 bases). The CDR3 covers 15 residues. Trimming left V 2 bases short and J 0 bases short, with 9 bases between. CDR1 is SGHDT and CDR2 is YYEEEE in the germline V gene. The CDR3: CASSFRGSSYNEQFF. The CDR3 DNA follows: TGTGCCAGCAGCTTTCGGGGGAGCTCCTACAATGAGCAGTTCTTC.

The chain has TRBV30 and TRBJ1-6; D ambiguous. Germline V gives CDR1 GTSNPN, CDR2 SVGIG (reference sequence). V gave up 1 base and J gave up 6 bases, with 4 bases separating them. The CDR3 contains 12 residues. CDR3 sequence reads: CAWSAINSPLHF. The CDR3 DNA is TGTGCCTGGAGTGCCATTAATTCACCCCTCCACTTT.

This clone was observed a few times. The chain combines TRBV11-3 with TRBJ1-2, with 8 bases identical to TRBD1. V lost 5 bases, J lost 5 bases, and 13 bases stayed unmatched. The CDR3 has 16 amino acids. CDR1 is SGHNT, CDR2 YENEEA, per germline. This chain's CDR3 is CASSTRQGPTGYGYTF. The CDR3 bases are TGTGCCAGCAGCACCCGACAGGGGCCAACTGGTTATGGCTACACCTTC.

This clone was seen only a few times. The gene calls are TRBV28 and TRBJ1-1; a possible D gene is TRBD1 (5 bases). Looked up from germline, CDR1 is MDHEN and CDR2 is SYDVKM. The CDR3 consists of 15 residues. Trimming shortened V by 7 bases and J by 0 bases, and 15 bases separated the two germline ends. CDR3 bases: TGTGCCAGCAATTACGGGGGAGCTATGAACACTGAAGCTTTCTTT. This sequence encodes CASNYGGAMNTEAFF.